This T cell receptor (beta chain) was documented in a study of post-analysis software for immune sequencing data. Study details: Relapsing-remitting, secondary progressive and progressive-relapsing multiple sclerosis were all included among the disease courses.

Built from TCR beta cDNA, the libraries had unique molecular identifiers in them. MiXCR was run by TCRdb on the PCR reads, yielding one entry per CDR3 protein. The sample contains roughly 570,000 distinct CDR3 sequences, under 40% of which appear only once. This clonotype was counted a few times. Sequencing used blood. This clonotype was obtained from a girl aged 2 to 17 with multiple sclerosis.

CDR3 bases: TGCAGTGCCCCAGACAACTATGGCTACACCTTC. This translates into CSAPDNYGYTF. The V gene is TRBV20-1, the J gene TRBJ1-2, with D uncertain. Deletions cut 6 bases from V and 2 bases from J, with 7 bases between. The CDR3 is 11 residues long. Germline assignment: CDR1 DFQATT and CDR2 SNEGSKA (reference sequence).